The source of this T cell receptor (beta chain) is a study of CD8 T cells in ankylosing spondylitis. Whole-study findings and limits: Seemingly characteristic of ankylosing spondylitis blood was a TCR beta motif consisting of about 8 highly homologous variants. Disease-linked clones displayed a CD8+ phenotype and appeared relatively rarely in peripheral blood. As reported, disease-linked clones showed significant enrichment in matched ankylosing spondylitis synovial fluid.

This clonotype was recorded many times. Its specificity is not known. The CDR3 covers 14 residues. V shed 7 bases and J 8 bases; nucleotides not matched to a gene: 14. One entry per CDR3 protein, called by TCRdb with MiXCR from the 5' RACE reads. Here the sample spans 670,000 or so distinct CDR3 sequences, around a fifth being singletons. This sequence was found in a male donor with ankylosing spondylitis. This sequence joins TRBV12-3 or TRBV12-4 and TRBJ2-7; the match to TRBD2 covers 7 bases. The sample taken for sequencing was blood, either unsorted or a sorted T cell fraction (not recorded which). CDR3 nucleotide sequence: TGTGCCAGCACTACATCCCTGGCGGGAGAGAAGCAGTACTTC. Translating gives CASTTSLAGEKQYF.